The 21 T cell receptor beta chains in this list originate from one sample, sequenced in a study of blood T cell repertoires in COVID-19. The data were produced by immunoSEQ multiplex PCR, yet TCRdb's version contains in-frame clones alone and is incomplete. Altogether approximately 30,000 clones are present, roughly 90% being singletons, with the ten largest covering around 16%. The sequencing input was peripheral blood. The receptor set was obtained from a human donor with active COVID-19. The donor label of this sample is uncertain.

This clone came up once. The chain has TRBV30 and TRBJ1-2; D perhaps matches TRBD1 (6 bases). V gave up 0 bases and J gave up 5 bases, with 10 bases separating them. The CDR3 runs to 13 residues. Per the germline V gene, CDR1 is GTSNPN and CDR2 is SVGIG (reference sequence). Here the CDR3 reads CAWSVGGIYGYTF. CDR3 coding DNA: TGTGCCTGGAGTGTAGGGGGAATATATGGCTACACCTTC.

The V and J genes are TRBV30 and TRBJ1-1; D gene unclear. The CDR3 is 12 amino acids. V was shortened by 5 bases and J by 3 bases, with 10 bases between the two germline ends. CDR1 is GTSNPN and CDR2 is SVGIG in the germline V gene (reference sequence). CDR3 loop: CAWAPRDTEAFF. The CDR3 nucleotides read TGTGCCTGGGCCCCGCGGGACACTGAAGCTTTCTTT.

V usage is TRBV30 and J usage is TRBJ1-5; 9 bases fit TRBD1. The length of the CDR3 is 15 residues. The junction had 7 bases not matched to a gene; V was cut back by 1 base and J by 6 bases. Germline V lookup: CDR1 GTSNPN, CDR2 SVGIG (reference sequence). Written as DNA, the CDR3 is TGTGCCTGGAGTGATGGAGGGACAGGGCTTCAGCCCCAGCATTTT. Protein sequence: CAWSDGGTGLQPQHF. Based on the CDR3 plus reference TRBV30 and TRBJ1-5, the full variable domain is SQTIHQWPATLVQPVGSPLSLECTVEGTSNPNLYWYRQAAGRGLQLLFYSVGIGQISSEVPQNLSASRPQDRQFILSSKKLLLSDSGFYLCAWSDGGTGLQPQHFGDGTRLSIL.

The chain uses TRBV28 and TRBJ2-7; 9 nucleotides line up with TRBD2. Trimming cost V 0 bases and J 0 bases; bases outside gene matches: 3. This CDR3 spans 16 amino acids. Germline V lookup: CDR1 MDHEN, CDR2 SYDVKM. The CDR3 DNA reads TGTGCCAGCAGTTTATGGTCTAGCGGGACCTCCTACGAGCAGTACTTC. Translated: CASSLWSSGTSYEQYF.

This chain connects TRBV5-1 to TRBJ1-1; D uncertain. The germline CDR1 and CDR2 sequences are SGHRS and YFSETQ. The ends were cut back, 4 bases at V and 1 base at J, with 5 bases in the middle. CDR3 size: 12 residues. The CDR3 DNA sequence: TGCGCCAGCAGCGAAGCGAACACTGAAGCTTTCTTT. Protein product: CASSEANTEAFF.

This rearrangement joins TRBV28 to TRBJ1-5; 9 bases map to TRBD1. Looked up from germline, CDR1 is MDHEN and CDR2 is SYDVKM. V was clipped by 4 bases and J by 1 base; unmatched bases: 5. The CDR3 is 16 residues long. CDR3 protein: CASSWDRVSSNQPQHF. In DNA, the CDR3 is TGTGCCAGCAGTTGGGACAGGGTGAGCAGCAATCAGCCCCAGCATTTT.

This sequence joins TRBV7-9 and TRBJ1-5; 9 bases match TRBD1. This CDR3 comprises 15 residues. V lost 4 bases, J lost 6 bases, and 7 bases stayed unmatched. The germline gives CDR1 SEHNR, CDR2 FQNEAQ (reference sequence). The DNA for the CDR3 is TGTGCCAGCAGCTCTCCGGGACAGGGCATTCAGCCCCAGCATTTT. It specifies CASSSPGQGIQPQHF.

CDR3 coding DNA: TGTGCCAGCTCACCAGCCGCTAGCGGGGTTTCCTACGAGCAGTACTTC. It yields the protein CASSPAASGVSYEQYF. This rearrangement joins TRBV18 to TRBJ2-7; TRBD2 aligns across 9 bases. The CDR3 covers 16 residues. Trimming at V came to 2 bases and at J to 1 base, leaving 6 bases not matched to a gene. CDR1 and CDR2 from the germline V gene are KGHSH and LQKENI.

This clone is a singleton in its sample. CDR3 sequence (DNA): TGTGCCAGCACCGGGACTAGCGCCCTCTACGAGCAGTACTTC. Translation: CASTGTSALYEQYF. This chain uses TRBV5-4 with TRBJ2-7; 10 bases fit TRBD2. The germline CDR1 and CDR2 sequences are SGHNT and YYREEE (reference sequence). The trim removed 6 bases at V and 3 bases at J, leaving 6 bases unmatched. The length of the CDR3 is 14 residues.

This chain connects TRBV4-1 to TRBJ2-2, with TRBD2 identical over 7 bases. CDR1 is MGHRA, CDR2 YSYEKL, per germline. The CDR3 contains 19 residues. V trimming: 4 bases; J trimming: 0 bases; junction bases outside the gene matches: 14. The CDR3 DNA follows: TGCGCCAGCAGCCGCCGACAGTCTAGCGGACCGGCGAACACCGGGGAGCTGTTTTTT. Its translation: CASSRRQSSGPANTGELFF.

This chain connects TRBV5-4 to TRBJ1-1; D might be TRBD1 (5 bases). The V end was cut by 0 bases, the J end by 6 bases, with 12 bases between. Germline V gives CDR1 SGHNT, CDR2 YYREEE (reference sequence). The CDR3 totals 14 residues. The CDR3 is CASSLAGPGAEAFF. CDR3 nucleotide sequence: TGTGCCAGCAGCTTGGCTGGGCCGGGGGCTGAAGCTTTCTTT.

The chain carries TRBV18 and TRBJ2-5; D possibly corresponds to TRBD2 (8 bases). Deletions cut 3 bases from V and 4 bases from J, with 21 bases between. The CDR3 length is 17 residues. CDR1 is KGHSH and CDR2 is LQKENI in the germline V gene. The CDR3 DNA follows: TGTGCCAGCTCACCCCTCCCGGGACTAGGGGGCCCAGAGACCCAGTACTTC. It codes for CASSPLPGLGGPETQYF.

The table lists this clone with a count of one. The V gene is TRBV30, the J gene TRBJ2-5; 7 positions match TRBD2. The CDR3 consists of 13 residues. With V trimmed by 8 bases and J by 5 bases, 11 bases remained unmatched. Germline V lookup: CDR1 GTSNPN, CDR2 SVGIG (reference sequence). The CDR3 coding sequence is TGTGCCCGTGGATACCGGGAGGCGGAGACCCAGTACTTC. This encodes CARGYREAETQYF. Variable domain in full (rest from reference TRBV30 and TRBJ2-5): SQTIHQWPATLVQPVGSPLSLECTVEGTSNPNLYWYRQAAGRGLQLLFYSVGIGQISSEVPQNLSASRPQDRQFILSSKKLLLSDSGFYLCARGYREAETQYFGPGTRLLVL.

The chain links TRBV5-4 to TRBJ2-2; TRBD2 aligns across 7 bases. This CDR3 comprises 16 residues. Germline assignment: CDR1 SGHNT and CDR2 YYREEE (reference sequence). The junction had 2 bases not matched to a gene; V was cut back by 0 bases and J by 0 bases. CDR3 sequence (DNA): TGTGCCAGCAGCTTGGGCAGCGGGGCGAACACCGGGGAGCTGTTTTTT. Translating gives CASSLGSGANTGELFF.

This chain uses TRBV11-3 with TRBJ2-7; 13 nucleotides match TRBD2. J lost 5 bases, V lost 6 bases, and 4 bases had no gene match. CDR1 SGHNT and CDR2 YENEEA come from the germline V gene. The CDR3 is made up of 14 amino acids. The DNA for the CDR3 is TGTGCCAGCAGTGGACTAGCGGGAGAGGACGAGCAGTACTTC. Protein: CASSGLAGEDEQYF.

The chain carries TRBV5-1 and TRBJ2-1, with D possibly being TRBD2 (7 bases). Between the trimmed V and J ends, which lost 3 bases and 7 bases, there was a span of 20 bases. CDR1 and CDR2 (germline): SGHRS, YFSETQ. The CDR3 length is 16 residues. The DNA for the CDR3 is TGCGCCAGCAGCTGGGATCCAAGGGGGACTAATAATGAGCAGTTCTTC. This sequence encodes CASSWDPRGTNNEQFF.

The table lists this clone with a count of one. This chain joins TRBV6-5 and TRBJ1-2, with 7 bases matching TRBD1. The trim removed 6 bases at V and 4 bases at J, leaving 2 bases unmatched. The CDR3 spans 12 residues. Germline V gives CDR1 MNHEY, CDR2 SVGAGI. This CDR3 reads CASRGTVYGYTF. The CDR3 DNA is TGTGCCAGCAGGGGGACAGTCTATGGCTACACCTTC.

The chain recombines TRBV19 with TRBJ1-1, with D perhaps matching TRBD1 (5 bases). This CDR3 comprises 14 residues. Germline assignment: CDR1 LNHDA and CDR2 SQIVND (reference sequence). Trimming shortened V by 9 bases and J by 6 bases, and 20 bases separated the two germline ends. CDR3 residues: CASIKQGGEAEAFF. CDR3 nucleotides: TGTGCCAGCATTAAGCAGGGCGGGGAAGCTGAAGCTTTCTTT.

The rearrangement uses TRBV27 and TRBJ1-2; tentatively, D is TRBD1 (5 bases). CDR3 length: 13 residues. Trimming stripped 4 bases from V and 11 bases from J, with 17 bases between. Germline CDR1 MNHEY, CDR2 SMNVEV (reference sequence). The CDR3 sequence is CASSSQLGALYTF. CDR3 nucleotide sequence: TGTGCCAGCAGTTCCCAGTTAGGGGCCCTATACACCTTC.

The V call is TRBV3-1 (or the pseudogene TRBV3-2), the J call TRBJ2-6, with D possibly TRBD1 on 5 matching bases. The germline V and J ends were trimmed by 1 base and 1 base, with 17 bases remaining between them. The CDR3 extends over 19 amino acids. In germline, CDR1 is LGHDT, CDR2 YNNKEL (reference sequence). This CDR3 is CASSQGVRQGESGANVLTF. The CDR3, as DNA: TGTGCCAGCAGCCAAGGGGTCCGGCAGGGTGAGTCTGGGGCCAACGTCCTGACTTTC.

The chain combines TRBV5-4 with TRBJ2-7; 8 nucleotides match TRBD1. The CDR3 covers 13 residues. Germline loops: CDR1 SGHNT, CDR2 YYREEE (reference sequence). The junction had 5 bases not matched to a gene; V was cut back by 5 bases and J by 4 bases. CDR3 sequence: CASSQTGGYEQYF. The CDR3 DNA reads TGTGCCAGCAGTCAAACAGGGGGGTACGAGCAGTACTTC.